These T cell receptor beta chains were read from a single sample in a study of blood T cell repertoires in COVID-19. Some clones are missing from TCRdb's copy, which holds only in-frame ones; the method was immunoSEQ multiplex PCR. This sample has 150,000 to 200,000 clones, with almost 85% found just once. Sequenced sample: PBMCs or T cells enriched from blood (not recorded which). The receptors were sampled from a man aged 45 to 65 who had recovered from COVID-19. The CDR3 runs from the conserved cysteine through the conserved F or W. The order of the fields is D gene, V gene, J gene, CDR3 length, clone size, CDR3 protein, CDR3 DNA. A D gene is named only where the DNA matches it firmly. Clone size is shown for a subset of rows, as once, few, many or a class of expanded clone.

D: .
V: TRBV27
J: TRBJ2-4
length: 13
size: .
CDR3: CASSFSVKNIQYF
DNA: TGTGCCAGCAGTTTCAGTGTCAAAAACATTCAGTACTTC

D: .
V: TRBV29-1
J: TRBJ1-4
length: 14
size: .
CDR3: CSAQTGGTGEKLFF
DNA: TGCAGCGCCCAAACGGGGGGCACTGGGGAAAAACTGTTTTTT

D: .
V: TRBV4-1
J: TRBJ2-5
length: 16
size: .
CDR3: CASSQDLWGVQETQYF
DNA: TGCGCCAGCAGCCAAGATCTGTGGGGGGTCCAAGAGACCCAGTACTTC

D: TRBD1
V: TRBV6-5
J: TRBJ2-7
length: 14
size: few
CDR3: CASRVQGASYEQYF
DNA: TGTGCCAGCAGGGTCCAGGGGGCAAGCTACGAGCAGTACTTC

D: TRBD2
V: TRBV24-1
J: TRBJ2-3
length: 16
size: .
CDR3: CATSDGLAENTDTQYF
DNA: TGTGCCACCAGTGATGGACTAGCGGAAAACACAGATACGCAGTATTTT

D: TRBD2
V: TRBV5-1
J: TRBJ2-1
length: 16
size: .
CDR3: CASSLGSGRGYNEQFF
DNA: TGCGCCAGCAGCTTGGGGAGCGGGAGGGGGTACAATGAGCAGTTCTTC

D: TRBD1
V: TRBV7-9
J: TRBJ1-4
length: 15
size: .
CDR3: CASSIGDRENEKLFF
DNA: TGTGCCAGCAGCATAGGGGACAGGGAAAATGAAAAACTGTTTTTT

D: TRBD1
V: TRBV7-9
J: TRBJ2-2
length: 14
size: .
CDR3: CASTPGTGSGELFF
DNA: TGTGCCAGCACCCCCGGGACAGGGTCCGGGGAGCTGTTTTTT

D: TRBD1
V: TRBV6-5
J: TRBJ2-5
length: 15
size: .
CDR3: CASSYRTGVKETQYF
DNA: TGTGCCAGCAGTTACAGGACAGGGGTAAAAGAGACCCAGTACTTC

D: .
V: TRBV7-9
J: TRBJ1-2
length: 13
size: few
CDR3: CASSATGTTGYTF
DNA: TGTGCCAGCAGCGCAACCGGGACAACAGGCTACACCTTC

D: .
V: TRBV5-1
J: TRBJ2-3
length: 15
size: .
CDR3: CASSLTGSDGDTQYF
DNA: TGCGCCAGCAGCCTGACGGGGTCTGACGGGGATACGCAGTATTTT

D: .
V: TRBV12-3/TRBV12-4
J: TRBJ2-7
length: 11
size: .
CDR3: CASRSDMEQYF
DNA: TGTGCCAGCAGATCCGACATGGAGCAGTACTTC

D: .
V: TRBV28
J: TRBJ2-2
length: 16
size: few
CDR3: CASSWQGPGGTGELFF
DNA: TGTGCCAGCAGTTGGCAAGGTCCAGGAGGCACCGGGGAGCTGTTTTTT

D: .
V: TRBV6-5
J: TRBJ2-2
length: 16
size: few
CDR3: CASSFNRPSHTGELFF
DNA: TGTGCCAGCAGTTTCAACAGACCATCCCACACCGGGGAGCTGTTTTTT

D: TRBD1
V: TRBV24-1
J: TRBJ1-2
length: 15
size: .
CDR3: CATSDPGQGSDGYTF
DNA: TGTGCCACCAGTGATCCGGGACAGGGAAGCGACGGCTACACCTTC

D: TRBD1
V: TRBV19
J: TRBJ1-2
length: 12
size: .
CDR3: CTSRTGEPGYTF
DNA: TGTACCAGTAGGACAGGGGAGCCTGGCTACACCTTC

D: .
V: TRBV3-1/TRBV3-2
J: TRBJ1-4
length: 15
size: .
CDR3: CASSQDSSRFEKLFF
DNA: TGTGCCAGCAGCCAAGATTCCTCTCGGTTTGAAAAACTGTTTTTT

D: .
V: TRBV19
J: TRBJ2-3
length: 13
size: .
CDR3: CASSKQYSDTQYF
DNA: TGTGCCAGTAGCAAACAGTATTCAGATACGCAGTATTTT

D: .
V: TRBV5-4
J: TRBJ2-3
length: 13
size: .
CDR3: CASSPVGTDTQYF
DNA: TGTGCCAGCAGCCCAGTGGGCACAGATACGCAGTATTTT

D: TRBD2
V: TRBV27
J: TRBJ2-4
length: 16
size: .
CDR3: CASGYSGGSRVNIQYF
DNA: TGTGCCAGCGGATATAGCGGGGGCTCCAGGGTGAACATTCAGTACTTC

D: TRBD1
V: TRBV10-3
J: TRBJ1-2
length: 15
size: .
CDR3: CAISELGQGTDGYTF
DNA: TGTGCCATCAGTGAGTTGGGACAGGGGACGGATGGCTACACCTTC

D: .
V: TRBV6-6
J: TRBJ1-1
length: 14
size: once
CDR3: CASSTTGLNTEAFF
DNA: TGTGCCAGCAGCACTACAGGGTTGAACACTGAAGCTTTCTTT

D: TRBD1
V: TRBV2
J: TRBJ1-1
length: 14
size: .
CDR3: CASTQPGTGAEAFF
DNA: TGTGCCAGCACCCAACCCGGGACAGGGGCTGAAGCTTTCTTT

D: .
V: TRBV19
J: TRBJ2-1
length: 17
size: .
CDR3: CASSIDGGETSYNEQFF
DNA: TGTGCCAGTAGTATAGACGGGGGTGAGACTTCCTACAATGAGCAGTTCTTC

D: TRBD1
V: TRBV10-3
J: TRBJ2-2
length: 16
size: .
CDR3: CAISMDRGLNTGELFF
DNA: TGTGCCATCAGTATGGACAGGGGACTGAACACCGGGGAGCTGTTTTTT

D: .
V: TRBV27
J: TRBJ2-2
length: 15
size: .
CDR3: CASSYYRGGTGELFF
DNA: TGTGCCAGCAGTTATTACAGGGGGGGCACCGGGGAGCTGTTTTTT

D: .
V: TRBV5-4
J: TRBJ2-7
length: 14
size: .
CDR3: CASSSGSSSYEQYF
DNA: TGTGCCAGCAGCTCCGGGTCCAGCTCCTACGAGCAGTACTTC

D: TRBD1
V: TRBV29-1
J: TRBJ1-2
length: 12
size: .
CDR3: CGARTGARGYTF
DNA: TGCGGTGCGCGGACAGGGGCTCGAGGCTACACCTTC

D: .
V: TRBV6-5
J: TRBJ1-6
length: 14
size: .
CDR3: CASTDDIYANPFHF
DNA: TGTGCCAGCACCGACGACATCTATGCGAACCCCTTCCACTTT

D: TRBD1
V: TRBV2
J: TRBJ1-3
length: 15
size: .
CDR3: CAGETGGSSGNTIYF
DNA: TGTGCCGGCGAAACAGGGGGCAGTTCTGGAAACACCATATATTTT

D: TRBD1
V: TRBV6-2/TRBV6-3
J: TRBJ2-7
length: 14
size: few
CDR3: CASTPTTGAYEQYF
DNA: TGTGCCAGCACCCCGACCACAGGGGCCTACGAGCAGTACTTC

D: TRBD1
V: TRBV7-2
J: TRBJ1-6
length: 15
size: .
CDR3: CASSLGQGKNSPLHF
DNA: TGTGCCAGCAGCTTAGGACAGGGGAAAAATTCACCCCTCCACTTT

D: TRBD2
V: TRBV27
J: TRBJ2-3
length: 15
size: .
CDR3: CASSIGTSETDTQYF
DNA: TGTGCCAGCAGTATTGGGACTAGCGAGACAGATACGCAGTATTTT

D: .
V: TRBV23-1
J: TRBJ1-2
length: 15
size: .
CDR3: CASSQRSQGIYGYTF
DNA: TGCGCCAGCAGTCAACGAAGTCAGGGGATATATGGCTACACCTTC

D: .
V: TRBV6-5
J: TRBJ1-1
length: 12
size: .
CDR3: CASSIHSTEAFF
DNA: TGTGCCAGCAGTATACACAGCACTGAAGCTTTCTTT

D: .
V: TRBV29-1
J: TRBJ2-3
length: 15
size: .
CDR3: CSVGRVPGVTDTQYF
DNA: TGCAGCGTGGGGCGGGTCCCGGGGGTCACAGATACGCAGTATTTT

D: TRBD1
V: TRBV3-1/TRBV3-2
J: TRBJ2-7
length: 13
size: .
CDR3: CASRAQGAHEQYF
DNA: TGTGCCAGCAGAGCACAGGGGGCCCACGAGCAGTACTTC

D: .
V: TRBV6-5
J: TRBJ2-1
length: 12
size: .
CDR3: CASRTNYNEQFF
DNA: TGTGCCAGCAGGACTAACTACAATGAGCAGTTCTTC

D: .
V: TRBV21-1
J: TRBJ2-7
length: 17
size: .
CDR3: CASRVFTGLNGSYEQYF
DNA: TGTGCCAGCAGGGTTTTCACAGGCCTTAATGGCTCCTACGAGCAGTACTTC

D: TRBD2
V: TRBV27
J: TRBJ2-1
length: 20
size: .
CDR3: CASSLRSVSGRAKENNEQFF
DNA: TGTGCCAGCAGTTTGAGATCGGTTAGCGGGAGGGCCAAAGAGAACAATGAGCAGTTCTTC

D: TRBD1
V: TRBV7-2
J: TRBJ1-1
length: 17
size: .
CDR3: CASSLSPGTGHSTEAFF
DNA: TGTGCCAGCAGTTTATCCCCCGGGACAGGGCACAGCACTGAAGCTTTCTTT

D: .
V: TRBV28
J: TRBJ2-4
length: 16
size: .
CDR3: CASSSAHRLAKNIQYF
DNA: TGTGCCAGCAGTTCCGCCCATAGACTAGCCAAAAACATTCAGTACTTC

D: TRBD2
V: TRBV11-2
J: TRBJ2-1
length: 18
size: .
CDR3: CASNPTVSLSGRGNEQFF
DNA: TGTGCCAGCAACCCGACCGTATCCCTTAGCGGGAGGGGCAATGAGCAGTTCTTC

D: TRBD1
V: TRBV24-1
J: TRBJ2-1
length: 15
size: .
CDR3: CATSDLGQGDNEQFF
DNA: TGTGCCACCAGTGACCTTGGACAGGGGGACAATGAGCAGTTCTTC

D: TRBD2
V: TRBV2
J: TRBJ2-3
length: 15
size: .
CDR3: CASRLTSGNTDTQYF
DNA: TGTGCCAGCAGACTGACTAGCGGTAACACAGATACGCAGTATTTT

D: .
V: TRBV27
J: TRBJ1-3
length: 14
size: .
CDR3: CASRTIGQWDTIYF
DNA: TGTGCCAGCAGGACAATCGGACAGTGGGACACCATATATTTT